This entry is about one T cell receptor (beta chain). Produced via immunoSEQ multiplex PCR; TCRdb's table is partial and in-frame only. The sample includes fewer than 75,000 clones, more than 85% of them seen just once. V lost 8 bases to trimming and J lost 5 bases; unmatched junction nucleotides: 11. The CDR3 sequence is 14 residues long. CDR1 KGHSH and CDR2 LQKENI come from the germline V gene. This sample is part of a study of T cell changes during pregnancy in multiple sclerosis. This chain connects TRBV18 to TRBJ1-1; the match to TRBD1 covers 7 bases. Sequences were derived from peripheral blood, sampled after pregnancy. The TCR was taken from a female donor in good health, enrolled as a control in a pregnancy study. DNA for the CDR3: TGTGCCAGCGGTCAAGGGGACAGCGGGACTGAAGCTTTCTTT. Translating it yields CASGQGDSGTEAFF. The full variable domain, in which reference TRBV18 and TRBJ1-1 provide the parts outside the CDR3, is NAGVMQNPRHLVRRRGQEARLRCSPMKGHSHVYWYRQLPEEGLKFMVYLQKENIIDESGMPKERFSAEFPKEGPSILRIQQVVRGDSAAYFCASGQGDSGTEAFFGQGTRLTVV.